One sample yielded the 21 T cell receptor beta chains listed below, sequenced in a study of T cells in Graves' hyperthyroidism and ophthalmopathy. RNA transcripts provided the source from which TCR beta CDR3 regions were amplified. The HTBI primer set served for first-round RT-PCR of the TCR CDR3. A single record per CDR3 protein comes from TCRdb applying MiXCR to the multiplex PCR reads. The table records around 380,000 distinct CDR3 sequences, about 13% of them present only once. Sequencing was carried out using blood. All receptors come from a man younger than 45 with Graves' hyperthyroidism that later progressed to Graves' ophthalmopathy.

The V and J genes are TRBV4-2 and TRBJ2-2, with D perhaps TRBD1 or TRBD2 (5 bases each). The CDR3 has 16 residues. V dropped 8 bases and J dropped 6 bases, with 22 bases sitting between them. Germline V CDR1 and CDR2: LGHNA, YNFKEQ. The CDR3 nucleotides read TGTGCCAGCGGGGCAGGTGTTCTAACTAGACCCGGGGAGCTGTTTTTT. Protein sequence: CASGAGVLTRPGELFF.

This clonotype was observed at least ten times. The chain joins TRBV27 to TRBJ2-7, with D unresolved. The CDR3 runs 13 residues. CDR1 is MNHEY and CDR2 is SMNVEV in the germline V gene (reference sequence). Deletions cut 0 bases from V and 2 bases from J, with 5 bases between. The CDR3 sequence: CASSLSVTYEQYF. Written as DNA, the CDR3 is TGTGCCAGCAGTTTATCCGTCACCTACGAGCAGTACTTC.

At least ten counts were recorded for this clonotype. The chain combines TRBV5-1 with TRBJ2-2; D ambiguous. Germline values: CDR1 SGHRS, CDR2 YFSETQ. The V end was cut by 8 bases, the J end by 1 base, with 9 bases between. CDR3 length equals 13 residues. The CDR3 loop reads CASCKENTGELFF. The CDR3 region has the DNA TGCGCCAGTTGCAAGGAGAACACCGGGGAGCTGTTTTTT.

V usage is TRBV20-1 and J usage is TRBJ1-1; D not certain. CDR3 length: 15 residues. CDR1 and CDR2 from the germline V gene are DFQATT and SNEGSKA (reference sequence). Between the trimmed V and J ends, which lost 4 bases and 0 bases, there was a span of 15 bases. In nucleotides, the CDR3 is TGCAGTGCTACCCGCCCAAGGGCAATGAACACTGAAGCTTTCTTT. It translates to CSATRPRAMNTEAFF.

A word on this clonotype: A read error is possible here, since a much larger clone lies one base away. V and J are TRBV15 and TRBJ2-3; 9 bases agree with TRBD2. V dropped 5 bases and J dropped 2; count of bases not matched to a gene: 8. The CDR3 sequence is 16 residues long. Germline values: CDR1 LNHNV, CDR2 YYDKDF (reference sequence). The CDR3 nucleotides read TGTGCCACCAGCGGGGGCGGGGGGGTATTCACAGATACGCAGTATTTT. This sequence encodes CATSGGGGVFTDTQYF.

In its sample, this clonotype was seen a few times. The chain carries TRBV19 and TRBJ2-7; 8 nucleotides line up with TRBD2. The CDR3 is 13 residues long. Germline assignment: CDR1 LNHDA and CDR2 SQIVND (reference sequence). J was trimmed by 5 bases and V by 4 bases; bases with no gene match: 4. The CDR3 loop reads CASSTGGADEQYF. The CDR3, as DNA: TGTGCCAGTAGTACCGGGGGGGCGGACGAGCAGTACTTC.

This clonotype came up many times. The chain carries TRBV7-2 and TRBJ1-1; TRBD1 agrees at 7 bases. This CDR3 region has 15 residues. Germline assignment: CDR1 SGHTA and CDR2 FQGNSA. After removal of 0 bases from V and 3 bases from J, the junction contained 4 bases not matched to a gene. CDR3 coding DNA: TGTGCCAGCAGCTTAGCGCCAGGGGGGGACACTGAAGCTTTCTTT. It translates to CASSLAPGGDTEAFF.

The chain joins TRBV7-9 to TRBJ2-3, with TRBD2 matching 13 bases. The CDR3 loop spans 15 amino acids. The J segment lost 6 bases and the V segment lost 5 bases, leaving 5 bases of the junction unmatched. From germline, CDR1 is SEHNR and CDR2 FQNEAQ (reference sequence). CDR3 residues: CASSRTSGGPDTQYF. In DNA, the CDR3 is TGTGCCAGCAGCAGGACTAGCGGGGGCCCTGATACGCAGTATTTT.

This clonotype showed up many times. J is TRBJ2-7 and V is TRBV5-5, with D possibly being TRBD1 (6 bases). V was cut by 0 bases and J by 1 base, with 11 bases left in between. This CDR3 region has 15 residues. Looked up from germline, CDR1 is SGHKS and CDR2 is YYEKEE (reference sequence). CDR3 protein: CASSLGRTASYEQYF. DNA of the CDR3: TGTGCCAGCAGCTTGGGCAGGACAGCATCCTACGAGCAGTACTTC.

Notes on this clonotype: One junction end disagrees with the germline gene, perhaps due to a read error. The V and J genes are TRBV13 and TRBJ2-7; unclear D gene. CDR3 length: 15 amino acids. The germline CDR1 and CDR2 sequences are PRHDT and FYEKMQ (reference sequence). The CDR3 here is CASSLDMGGSYEQCF. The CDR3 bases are TGCGCCAGCAGCTTGGATATGGGCGGCTCCTACGAGCAGTGCTTC.

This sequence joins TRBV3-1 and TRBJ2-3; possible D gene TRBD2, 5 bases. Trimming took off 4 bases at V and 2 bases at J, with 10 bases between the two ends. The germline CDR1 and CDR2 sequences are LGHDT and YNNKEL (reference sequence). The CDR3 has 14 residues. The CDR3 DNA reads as TGTGCCAGCAGCCTGTACCGGGACACAGATACGCAGTATTTT. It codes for CASSLYRDTDTQYF.

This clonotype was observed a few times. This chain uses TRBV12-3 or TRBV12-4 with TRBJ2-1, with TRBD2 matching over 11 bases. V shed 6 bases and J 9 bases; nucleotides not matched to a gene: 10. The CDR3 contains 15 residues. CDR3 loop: CASRRLAGPLGEQFF. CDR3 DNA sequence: TGTGCCAGCAGAAGACTAGCGGGGCCTCTAGGTGAGCAGTTCTTC.

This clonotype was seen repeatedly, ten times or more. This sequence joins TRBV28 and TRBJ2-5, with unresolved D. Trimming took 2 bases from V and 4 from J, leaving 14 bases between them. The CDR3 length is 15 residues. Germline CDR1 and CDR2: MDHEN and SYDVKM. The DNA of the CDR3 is TGTGCCAGCAGTTTAGGCCTCGGCGTCGGAGAGACCCAGTACTTC. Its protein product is CASSLGLGVGETQYF.

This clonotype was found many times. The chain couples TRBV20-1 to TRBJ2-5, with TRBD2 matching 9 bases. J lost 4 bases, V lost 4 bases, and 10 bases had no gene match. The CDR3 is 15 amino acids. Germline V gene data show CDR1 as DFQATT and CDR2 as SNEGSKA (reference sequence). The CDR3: CSAKGGGAGSETQYF. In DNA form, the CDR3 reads TGCAGTGCTAAGGGCGGGGGGGCCGGATCAGAGACCCAGTACTTC.

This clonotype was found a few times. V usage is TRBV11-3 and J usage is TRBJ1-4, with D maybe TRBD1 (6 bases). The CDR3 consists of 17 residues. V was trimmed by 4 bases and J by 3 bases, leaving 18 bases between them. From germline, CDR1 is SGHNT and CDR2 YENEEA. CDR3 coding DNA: TGTGCCAGCAGCTCAAGACAAGGGGGGGAAGCTAATGAAAAACTGTTTTTT. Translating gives CASSSRQGGEANEKLFF.

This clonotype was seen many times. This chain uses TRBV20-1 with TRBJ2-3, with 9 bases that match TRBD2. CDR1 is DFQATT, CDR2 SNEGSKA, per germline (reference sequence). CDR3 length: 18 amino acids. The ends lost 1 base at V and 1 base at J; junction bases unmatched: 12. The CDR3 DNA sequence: TGCAGTGCTAGAGCTTCGGGACGGGGCGGGGGGGGCACAGATACGCAGTATTTT. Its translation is CSARASGRGGGGTDTQYF.

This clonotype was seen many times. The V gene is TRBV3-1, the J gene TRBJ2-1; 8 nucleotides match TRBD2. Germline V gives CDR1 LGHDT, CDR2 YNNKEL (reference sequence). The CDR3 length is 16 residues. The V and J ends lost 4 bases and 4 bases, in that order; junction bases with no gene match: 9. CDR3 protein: CASSRELADAYNEQFF. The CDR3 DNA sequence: TGTGCCAGCAGCCGGGAACTAGCGGACGCATACAATGAGCAGTTCTTC.

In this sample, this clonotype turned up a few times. Here the CDR3 reads CASSSQVRGWETQYF. As DNA, the CDR3 is TGTGCCAGCAGCTCGCAGGTCCGAGGGTGGGAGACCCAGTACTTC. This chain connects TRBV5-4 to TRBJ2-5, with D possibly matching TRBD2 (5 bases). Germline V gives CDR1 SGHNT, CDR2 YYREEE (reference sequence). The germline V and J ends were trimmed by 3 bases and 5 bases, with 17 bases remaining between them. The CDR3 runs to 15 residues.

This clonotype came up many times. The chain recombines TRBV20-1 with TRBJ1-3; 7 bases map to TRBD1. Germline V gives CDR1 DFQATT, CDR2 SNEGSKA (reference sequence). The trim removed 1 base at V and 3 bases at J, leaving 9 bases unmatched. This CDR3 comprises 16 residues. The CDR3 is CSARALGTEDGNTIYF. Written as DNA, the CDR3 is TGCAGTGCTAGAGCCCTTGGGACAGAGGATGGAAACACCATATATTTT.

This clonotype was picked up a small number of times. In DNA form, the CDR3 reads TGTGCCAGCTCAGCAGGGATTAGGGGCACTGAAGCTTTCTTT. Its translation is CASSAGIRGTEAFF. The chain combines TRBV18 with TRBJ1-1; D is possibly TRBD1 (5 bases). The CDR3 is 14 residues long. Deletions cut 5 bases from V and 4 bases from J, with 14 bases between. Looked up from germline, CDR1 is KGHSH and CDR2 is LQKENI.

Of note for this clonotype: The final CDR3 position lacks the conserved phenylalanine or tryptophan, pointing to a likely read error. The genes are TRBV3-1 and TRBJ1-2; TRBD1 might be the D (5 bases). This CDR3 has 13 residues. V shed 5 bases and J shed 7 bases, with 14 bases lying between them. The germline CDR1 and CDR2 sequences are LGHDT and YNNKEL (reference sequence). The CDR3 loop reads CASSYGDQGGYTL. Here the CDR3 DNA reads TGTGCCAGCAGCTACGGGGACCAAGGTGGCTACACCCTC.